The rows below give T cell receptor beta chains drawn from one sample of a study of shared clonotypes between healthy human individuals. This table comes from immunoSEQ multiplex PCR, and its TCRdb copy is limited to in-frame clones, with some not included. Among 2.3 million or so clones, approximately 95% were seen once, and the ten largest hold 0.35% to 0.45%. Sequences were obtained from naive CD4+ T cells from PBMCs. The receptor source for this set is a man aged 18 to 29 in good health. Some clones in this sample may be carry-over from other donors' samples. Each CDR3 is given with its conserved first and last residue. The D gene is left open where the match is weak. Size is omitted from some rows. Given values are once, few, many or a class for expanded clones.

CASSFVGGHVTDTQYF	TGTGCCAGCAGCTTCGTGGGGGGACATGTCACAGATACGCAGTATTTT	TRBV5-4	-	TRBJ2-3	-
CATSRDRGLAGQETQYF	TGTGCCACCAGCAGAGACCGAGGACTAGCGGGACAAGAGACCCAGTACTTC	TRBV15	-	TRBJ2-5	TRBD2
CASSRQGAALPDTQYF	TGTGCCAGCAGCCGACAGGGGGCAGCGTTACCAGATACGCAGTATTTT	TRBV6-6	once	TRBJ2-3	TRBD1
CASSTPPNTDTQYF	TGCGCCAGCAGCACACCCCCTAATACAGATACGCAGTATTTT	TRBV5-1	-	TRBJ2-3	-
CASSRAGNGDQPQHF	TGTGCCAGCAGCCGAGCTGGGAATGGGGATCAGCCCCAGCATTTT	TRBV6-5	-	TRBJ1-5	-
CAITPGQGNYEQYF	TGTGCCATCACCCCGGGACAGGGAAACTACGAGCAGTACTTC	TRBV10-3	-	TRBJ2-7	TRBD1
CATSRAPGRLAVNTGELFF	TGTGCCACCAGCAGAGCCCCGGGGCGCCTAGCGGTAAACACCGGGGAGCTGTTTTTT	TRBV15	-	TRBJ2-2	TRBD2
CASSLWASGMSTDTQYF	TGTGCCAGCAGTTTATGGGCTAGCGGGATGAGCACAGATACGCAGTATTTT	TRBV28	-	TRBJ2-3	TRBD2
CASSPDNRGNGNQPQHF	TGTGCCAGCAGCCCAGATAACAGGGGAAATGGCAATCAGCCCCAGCATTTT	TRBV27	-	TRBJ1-5	TRBD1
CASSPMTGAGTGELFF	TGCGCCAGCAGCCCGATGACGGGGGCGGGAACCGGGGAGCTGTTTTTT	TRBV5-1	-	TRBJ2-2	-
CASSRTRERGGGYTF	TGTGCCAGCAGCCGCACGAGGGAGCGCGGGGGTGGCTACACCTTC	TRBV11-2	-	TRBJ1-2	-
CASSPPSANEQFF	TGTGCCAGCTCACCGCCCAGCGCAAACGAGCAGTTCTTC	TRBV18	-	TRBJ2-1	-
CASSYTGLDSSPLHF	TGTGCCAGCAGTTACACAGGGCTTGATAGTTCACCCCTCCACTTT	TRBV6-6	once	TRBJ1-6	-
CSVAGFKGYYEQYF	TGCAGCGTCGCAGGGTTTAAGGGGTACTACGAGCAGTACTTC	TRBV29-1	-	TRBJ2-7	-
CASSLLTGVAEQYF	TGTGCCAGCAGTCTCCTAACAGGGGTGGCCGAGCAGTACTTC	TRBV6-6	once	TRBJ2-7	TRBD1
CASRFQGRSGNTIYF	TGTGCCAGCAGATTTCAGGGACGCTCTGGAAACACCATATATTTT	TRBV6-5	-	TRBJ1-3	-
CASSPGPSYEQYF	TGCGCCAGCAGCCCGGGACCTTCCTACGAGCAGTACTTC	TRBV5-1	-	TRBJ2-7	-